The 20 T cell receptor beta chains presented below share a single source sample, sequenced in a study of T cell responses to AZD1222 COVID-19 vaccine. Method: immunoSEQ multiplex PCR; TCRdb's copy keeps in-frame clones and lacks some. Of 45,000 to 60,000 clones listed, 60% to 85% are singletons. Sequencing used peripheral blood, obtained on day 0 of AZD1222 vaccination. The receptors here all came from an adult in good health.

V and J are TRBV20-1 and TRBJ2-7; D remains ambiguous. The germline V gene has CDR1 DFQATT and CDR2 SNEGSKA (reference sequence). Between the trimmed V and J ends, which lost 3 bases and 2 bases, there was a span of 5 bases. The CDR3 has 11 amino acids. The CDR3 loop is CSARLAYEQYF. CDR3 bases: TGCAGTGCTAGGCTAGCCTACGAGCAGTACTTC.

CDR3 DNA sequence: TGTGCCAGCAGCCAACGAGGGAACAATTCACCCCTCCACTTT. Its translation is CASSQRGNNSPLHF. The chain carries TRBV14 and TRBJ1-6, with D hard to call. V was pared by 2 bases and J by 7 bases, with 9 bases between. Germline CDR1 SGHDN, CDR2 FVKESK. The CDR3 has 14 amino acids.

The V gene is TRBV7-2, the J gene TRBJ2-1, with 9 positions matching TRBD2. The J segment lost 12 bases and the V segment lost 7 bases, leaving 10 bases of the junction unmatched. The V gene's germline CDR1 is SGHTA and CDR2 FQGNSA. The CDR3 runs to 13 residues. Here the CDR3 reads CASNGASGGRQFF. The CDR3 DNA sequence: TGTGCCAGCAACGGGGCAAGCGGGGGGCGGCAGTTCTTC.

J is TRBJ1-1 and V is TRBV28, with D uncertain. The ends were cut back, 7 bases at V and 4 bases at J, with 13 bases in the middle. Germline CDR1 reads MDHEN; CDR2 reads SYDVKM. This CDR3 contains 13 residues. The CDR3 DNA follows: TGTGCCAGCACCCCATCCACTGGCACTGAAGCTTTCTTT. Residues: CASTPSTGTEAFF.

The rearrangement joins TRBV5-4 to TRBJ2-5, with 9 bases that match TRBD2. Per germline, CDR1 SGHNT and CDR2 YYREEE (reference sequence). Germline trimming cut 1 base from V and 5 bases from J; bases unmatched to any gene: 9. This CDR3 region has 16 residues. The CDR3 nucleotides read TGTGCCAGCAGCTTGCTGGGCGGGGGGGCCGGCGAGACCCAGTACTTC. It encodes CASSLLGGGAGETQYF.

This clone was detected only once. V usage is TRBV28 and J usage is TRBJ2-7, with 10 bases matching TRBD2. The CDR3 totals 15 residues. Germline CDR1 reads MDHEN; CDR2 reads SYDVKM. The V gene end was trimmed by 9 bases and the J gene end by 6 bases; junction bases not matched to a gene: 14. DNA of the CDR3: TGTGCCAGTGACACTATAGCGGGAGGTCGGGTCGAGCAGTACTTC. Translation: CASDTIAGGRVEQYF.

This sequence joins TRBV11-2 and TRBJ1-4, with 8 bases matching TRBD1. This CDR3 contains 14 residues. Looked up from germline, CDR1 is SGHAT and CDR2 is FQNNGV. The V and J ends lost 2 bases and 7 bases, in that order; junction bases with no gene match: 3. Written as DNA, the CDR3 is TGTGCCAGCAGCTTACTAGGACAGGGTGAAAAACTGTTTTTT. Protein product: CASSLLGQGEKLFF.

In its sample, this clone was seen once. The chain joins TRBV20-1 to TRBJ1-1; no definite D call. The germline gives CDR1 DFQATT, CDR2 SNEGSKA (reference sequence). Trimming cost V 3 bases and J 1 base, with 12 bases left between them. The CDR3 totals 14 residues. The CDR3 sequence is CSASSVSSNTEAFF. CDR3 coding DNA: TGCAGTGCTAGTTCGGTTTCCTCGAACACTGAAGCTTTCTTT.

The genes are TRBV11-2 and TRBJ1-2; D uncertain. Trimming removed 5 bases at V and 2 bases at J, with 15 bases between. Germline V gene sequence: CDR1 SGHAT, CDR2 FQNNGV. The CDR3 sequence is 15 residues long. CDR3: CASSPLASRNYGYTF. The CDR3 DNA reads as TGTGCCAGCAGCCCGTTGGCCTCTAGGAACTATGGCTACACCTTC. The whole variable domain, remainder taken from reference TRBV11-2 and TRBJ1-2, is EAGVAQSPRYKIIEKRQSVAFWCNPISGHATLYWYQQILGQGPKLLIQFQNNGVVDDSQLPKDRFSAERLKGVDSTLKIQPAKLEDSAVYLCASSPLASRNYGYTFGSGTRLTVV.

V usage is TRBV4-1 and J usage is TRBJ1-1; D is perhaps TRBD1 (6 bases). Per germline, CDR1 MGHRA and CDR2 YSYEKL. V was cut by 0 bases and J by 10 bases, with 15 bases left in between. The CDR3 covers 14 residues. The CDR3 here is CASSQDTGRAGAFF. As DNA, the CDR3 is TGCGCCAGCAGCCAAGATACAGGGAGGGCCGGAGCTTTCTTT.

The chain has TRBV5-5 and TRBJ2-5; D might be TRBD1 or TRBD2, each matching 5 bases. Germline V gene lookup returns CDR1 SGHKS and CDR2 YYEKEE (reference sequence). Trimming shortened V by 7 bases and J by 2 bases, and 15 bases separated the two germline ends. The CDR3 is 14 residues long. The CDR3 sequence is CASEAGRAQETQYF. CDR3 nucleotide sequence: TGTGCCAGCGAAGCAGGGCGGGCGCAAGAGACCCAGTACTTC.

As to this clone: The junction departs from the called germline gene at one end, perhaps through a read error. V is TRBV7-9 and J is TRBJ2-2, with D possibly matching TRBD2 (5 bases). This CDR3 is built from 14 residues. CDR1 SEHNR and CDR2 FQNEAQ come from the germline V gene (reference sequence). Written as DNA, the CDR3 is TGTGCCAGCGGCTTGGCGGGTGGGACCGGGGAGCTGTTTTTT. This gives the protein CASGLAGGTGELFF. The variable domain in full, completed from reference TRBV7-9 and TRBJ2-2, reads DTGVSQNPRHKITKRGQNVTFRCDPISEHNRLYWYRQTLGQGPEFLTYFQNEAQLEKSRLLSDRFSAERPKGSFSTLEIQRTEQGDSAMYLCASGLAGGTGELFFGEGSRLTVL.

CDR3 sequence (DNA): TGTGCCAGCAGTTATCAGGATTCACCCCTCCACTTT. This translates into CASSYQDSPLHF. The rearrangement uses TRBV6-2 or TRBV6-3 and TRBJ1-6; D unresolved. V lost 3 bases and J 8 bases, leaving 5 bases between the germline ends. In germline, CDR1 is MNHEY, CDR2 SVGEGT. The CDR3 covers 12 residues.

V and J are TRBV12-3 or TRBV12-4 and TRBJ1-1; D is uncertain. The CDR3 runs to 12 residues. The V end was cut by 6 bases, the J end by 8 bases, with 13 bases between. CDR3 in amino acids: CASSTRGPEAFF. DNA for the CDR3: TGTGCCAGCAGCACCCGGGGTCCGGAAGCTTTCTTT.

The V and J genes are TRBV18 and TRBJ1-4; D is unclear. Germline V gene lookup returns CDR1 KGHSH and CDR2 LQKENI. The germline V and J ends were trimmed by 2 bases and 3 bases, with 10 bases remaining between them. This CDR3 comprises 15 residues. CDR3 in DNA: TGTGCCAGCTCACCATACCCCGGGGCTAATGAAAAACTGTTTTTT. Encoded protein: CASSPYPGANEKLFF.

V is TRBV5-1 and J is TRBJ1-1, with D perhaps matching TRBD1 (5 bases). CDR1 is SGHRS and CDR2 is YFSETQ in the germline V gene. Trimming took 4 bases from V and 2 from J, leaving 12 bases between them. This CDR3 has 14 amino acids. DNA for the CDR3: TGCGCCAGCAGCCGGGGGGGTTTTAACACTGAAGCTTTCTTT. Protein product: CASSRGGFNTEAFF. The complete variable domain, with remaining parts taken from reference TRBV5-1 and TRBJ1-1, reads KAGVTQTPRYLIKTRGQQVTLSCSPISGHRSVSWYQQTPGQGLQFLFEYFSETQRNKGNFPGRFSGRQFSNSRSEMNVSTLELGDSALYLCASSRGGFNTEAFFGQGTRLTVV.

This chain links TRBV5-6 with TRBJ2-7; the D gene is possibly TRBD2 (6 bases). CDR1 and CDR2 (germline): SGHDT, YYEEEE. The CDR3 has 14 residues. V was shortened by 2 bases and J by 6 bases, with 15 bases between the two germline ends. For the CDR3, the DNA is TGTGCCAGCAGCTTAACGGGAGCGTTGAGCGAGCAGTACTTC. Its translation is CASSLTGALSEQYF. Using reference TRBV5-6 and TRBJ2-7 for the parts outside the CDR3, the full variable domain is DAGVTQSPTHLIKTRGQQVTLRCSPKSGHDTVSWYQQALGQGPQFIFQYYEEEERQRGNFPDRFSGHQFPNYSSELNVNALLLGDSALYLCASSLTGALSEQYFGPGTRLTVT.

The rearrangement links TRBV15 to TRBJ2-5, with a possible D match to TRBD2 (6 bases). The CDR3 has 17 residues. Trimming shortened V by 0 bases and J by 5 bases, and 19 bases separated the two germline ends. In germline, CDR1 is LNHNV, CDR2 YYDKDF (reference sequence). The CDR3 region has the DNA TGTGCCACCAGCAGAGAGACGAGGATGCAGGGAGGCGAGACCCAGTACTTC. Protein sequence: CATSRETRMQGGETQYF.

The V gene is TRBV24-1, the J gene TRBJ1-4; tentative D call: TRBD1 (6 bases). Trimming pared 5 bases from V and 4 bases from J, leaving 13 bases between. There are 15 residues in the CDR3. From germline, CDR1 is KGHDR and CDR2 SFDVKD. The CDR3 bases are TGTGCCACCAGTGCGGGGGCTGCTTTTAATGAAAAACTGTTTTTT. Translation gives CATSAGAAFNEKLFF.

This chain's CDR3 is CASRIGTEENTIYF. CDR3 sequence (DNA): TGTGCCAGTAGGATCGGGACAGAAGAGAACACCATATATTTT. The chain has TRBV19 and TRBJ1-3, with 7 bases that match TRBD1. The CDR3 loop spans 14 amino acids. Per germline, CDR1 LNHDA and CDR2 SQIVND (reference sequence). V lost 6 bases, J lost 7 bases, and 9 bases stayed unmatched.